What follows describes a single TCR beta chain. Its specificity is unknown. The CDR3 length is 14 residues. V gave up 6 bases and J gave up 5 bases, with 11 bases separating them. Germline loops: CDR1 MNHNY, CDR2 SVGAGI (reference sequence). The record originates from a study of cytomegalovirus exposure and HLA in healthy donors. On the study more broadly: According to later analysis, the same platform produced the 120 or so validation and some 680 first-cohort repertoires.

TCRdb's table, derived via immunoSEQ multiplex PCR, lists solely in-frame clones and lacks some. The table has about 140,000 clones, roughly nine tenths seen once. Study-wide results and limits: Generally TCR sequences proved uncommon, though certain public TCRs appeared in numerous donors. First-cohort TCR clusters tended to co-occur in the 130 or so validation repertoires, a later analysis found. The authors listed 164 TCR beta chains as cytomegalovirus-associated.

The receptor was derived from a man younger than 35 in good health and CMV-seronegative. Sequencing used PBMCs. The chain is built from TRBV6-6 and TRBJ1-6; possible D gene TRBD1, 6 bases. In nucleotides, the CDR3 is TGTGCCAGCAGACCCAGGGGAAATAATTCACCCCTCCACTTT. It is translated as CASRPRGNNSPLHF.